The source of this T cell receptor beta chain is a study of post-analysis software for immune sequencing data (dated by TCRdb to about 2015). About the study as a whole: The recorded disease courses included relapsing-remitting, secondary progressive and progressive-relapsing multiple sclerosis, and some patients had no subtype annotation. A subset of samples was prepared in parallel using single-end sample barcoding, then pooled and co-amplified after Illumina adapter ligation. The patient repertoires were set against around eleven previously published healthy control repertoires from donors whose ages ranged from about 6 to 26 years.

Worth noting for this clonotype: There is no known antigen for this receptor. Base qualities are not provided; no much larger clone lies one nucleotide away.

From the germline V gene (reference sequence), CDR1 is SGHNT and CDR2 is YYREEE. Measured from the cysteine to the phenylalanine, the CDR3 is 16 residues long. Of the read, only the CDR3 DNA is kept; its 48 bases are in frame from base 1. Relative to germline, V is 4 bases shorter and J is 0 bases shorter, with 15 bases between their ends. TCR beta repertoires were profiled from peripheral blood of about a dozen young patients with multiple sclerosis to demonstrate the VDJtools post-analysis software. The multiple sclerosis patients were children and adolescents between about 6 and 15 years of age. The study at large found these results: Strong co-clustering of samples prepared in the same batch was shown by direct clustering with F measure, prompting a batch-effect correction. Significantly lower normalized Chao1 diversity was found in multiple sclerosis patients than in controls, suggesting substantial peripheral T-cell clonal expansion. Patients showed significantly higher frequencies than controls for 4 or 5 TRBV segments, among them TRBV5-6, TRBV5-1 and TRBV20-1. The control group was slightly older than the multiple sclerosis patient group.

The method behind the library was PCR. Sequencer: Illumina HiSeq 2500. Unique molecular identifiers were incorporated into TCR beta cDNA libraries to reduce PCR and sequencing biases. Per 1 to 10 million input T cells, roughly 0.5 million cDNA molecules were obtained, such that each molecule approximated one T cell. Patient libraries were prepared and sequenced with the same protocol used for the earlier healthy control dataset. Within a given batch, samples were prepared together, multiplexed and sequenced on the same HiSeq lane. From the authors' description of their analysis: Raw barcoded reads were processed with MIGEC, discarding single-read molecular identifier groups before consensus assembly and CDR3 extraction. VDJtools was used for post-analysis of the clonotype tables, and diversity was normalized by down-sampling every dataset to the size of the smallest sample. Repertoire overlap clustering matched CDR3 amino acid but not nucleotide sequences to correct batch-related cross-sample contamination. Using fastp at Q25 and MiXCR, TCRdb reprocessed the public reads and kept productive beta chains. Records with the same CDR3 protein are collapsed into one entry carrying the most frequent genes and DNA. The V and J calls, along with clone size, are taken from TCRdb and not from the paper's own processing. The table for this sample lists roughly 650,000 distinct CDR3 sequences; 59% of them were counted only once. The ten largest clones add up to around 11% of the sample.

The sequence joins TRBV5-4 to TRBJ2-3; confidence is insufficient to name the D gene. This clonotype originated in a girl aged 2 to 9 with multiple sclerosis. Sequenced: blood. The bases are TGTGCCAGCAGCCCAGCGACAACACCTAGCACAGATACGCAGTATTTT. Translation gives CASSPATTPSTDTQYF.